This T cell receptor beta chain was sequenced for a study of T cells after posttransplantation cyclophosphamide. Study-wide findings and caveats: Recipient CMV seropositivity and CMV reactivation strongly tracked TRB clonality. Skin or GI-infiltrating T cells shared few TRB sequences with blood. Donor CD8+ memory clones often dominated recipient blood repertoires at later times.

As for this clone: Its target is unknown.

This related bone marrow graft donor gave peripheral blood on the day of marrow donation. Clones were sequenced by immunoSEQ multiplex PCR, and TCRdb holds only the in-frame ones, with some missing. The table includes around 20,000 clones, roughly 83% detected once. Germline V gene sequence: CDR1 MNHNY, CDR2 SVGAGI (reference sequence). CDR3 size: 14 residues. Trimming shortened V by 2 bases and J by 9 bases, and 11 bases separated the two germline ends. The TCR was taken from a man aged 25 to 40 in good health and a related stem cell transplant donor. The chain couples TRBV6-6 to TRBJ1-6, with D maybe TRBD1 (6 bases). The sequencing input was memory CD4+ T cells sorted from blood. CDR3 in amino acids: CASSYDRNPSPLHF. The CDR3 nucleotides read TGTGCCAGCAGTTACGACAGGAATCCTTCACCCCTCCACTTT.